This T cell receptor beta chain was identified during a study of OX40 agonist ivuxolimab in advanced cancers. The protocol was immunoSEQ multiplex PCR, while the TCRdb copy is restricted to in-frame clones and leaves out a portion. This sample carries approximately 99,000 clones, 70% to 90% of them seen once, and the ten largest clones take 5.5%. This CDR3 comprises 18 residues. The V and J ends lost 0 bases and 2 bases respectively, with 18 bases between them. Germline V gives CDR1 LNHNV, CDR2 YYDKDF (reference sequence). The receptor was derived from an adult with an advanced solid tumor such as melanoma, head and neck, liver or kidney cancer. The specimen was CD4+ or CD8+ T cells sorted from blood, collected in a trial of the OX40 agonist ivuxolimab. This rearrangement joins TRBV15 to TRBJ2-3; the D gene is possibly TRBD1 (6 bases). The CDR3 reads CATSRESTRAGATDTQYF. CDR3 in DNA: TGTGCCACCAGCAGAGAGTCCACCCGGGCAGGGGCCACAGATACGCAGTATTTT. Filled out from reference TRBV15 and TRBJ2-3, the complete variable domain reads DAMVIQNPRYQVTQFGKPVTLSCSQTLNHNVMYWYQQKSSQAPKLLFHYYDKDFNNEADTPDNFQSRRPNTSFCFLDIRSPGLGDTAMYLCATSRESTRAGATDTQYFGPGTRLTVL.